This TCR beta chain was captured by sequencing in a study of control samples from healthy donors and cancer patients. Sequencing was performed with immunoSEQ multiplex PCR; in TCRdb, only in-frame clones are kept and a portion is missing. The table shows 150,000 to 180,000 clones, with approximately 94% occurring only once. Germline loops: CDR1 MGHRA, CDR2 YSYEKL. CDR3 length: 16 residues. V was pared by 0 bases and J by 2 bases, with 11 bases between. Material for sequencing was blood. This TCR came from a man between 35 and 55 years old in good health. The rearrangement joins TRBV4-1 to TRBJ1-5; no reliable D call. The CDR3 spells CASSQEAQERNQPQHF. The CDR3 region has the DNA TGCGCCAGCAGCCAAGAGGCGCAGGAGCGCAATCAGCCCCAGCATTTT.